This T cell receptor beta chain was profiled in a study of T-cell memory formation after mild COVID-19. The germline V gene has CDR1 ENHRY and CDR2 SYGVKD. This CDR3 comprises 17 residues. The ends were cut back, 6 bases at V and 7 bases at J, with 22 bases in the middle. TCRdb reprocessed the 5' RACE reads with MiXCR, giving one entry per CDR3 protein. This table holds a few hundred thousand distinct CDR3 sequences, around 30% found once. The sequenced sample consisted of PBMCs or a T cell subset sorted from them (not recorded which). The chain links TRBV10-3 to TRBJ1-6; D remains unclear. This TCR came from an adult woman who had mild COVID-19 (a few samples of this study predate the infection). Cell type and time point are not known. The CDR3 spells CAISPPTGVGSNSPLHF. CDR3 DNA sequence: TGTGCCATCAGCCCCCCGACCGGGGTGGGTTCGAATTCACCCCTCCACTTT.